This T cell receptor beta chain was captured by sequencing in a study of T-cell reconstitution after alpha-beta-depleted transplantation in children. Trimming took 2 bases from V and 1 from J; bases not matched to a gene: 6. The CDR3 spans 16 residues. CDR1 KGHSH and CDR2 LQKENI come from the germline V gene. The library targeted TCRbeta and was prepared with unique molecular identifiers. Each CDR3 protein gets one entry after TCRdb re-called the PCR reads with MiXCR. The data contain 750,000 to 950,000 distinct CDR3 sequences, roughly 15% of them seen just once; the ten biggest clones take up under 6%. Broader study findings: Surviving recipient T cells and intrathymic progenitors accounted for some patients' high TCRbeta diversity at day 60. Newly produced T cells mostly accounted for T-cell counts and diversity one year post-transplant. Reported findings indicate that, about two months after transplant, alpha-beta T cells came from several hundred expanded clones, which were derived from non-depleted graft cells.

With regard to this clonotype: Its antigen is unidentified.

This receptor was identified in a male patient younger than 18 who had a stem cell transplant for acute lymphoblastic leukemia, so the T cells may come from the graft donor. This sample comprised PBMCs, mostly from graft donor cells, obtained 360 days after TCRalphabeta/CD19-depleted stem cell transplant. This rearrangement joins TRBV18 to TRBJ2-3, with TRBD1 matching over 7 bases. CDR3 loop: CASSPLSGQGTDTQYF. CDR3 DNA sequence: TGTGCCAGCTCACCATTATCAGGACAGGGCACAGATACGCAGTATTTT.